These 8 T cell receptor beta chains came from one sample sequenced in a study of T-cell memory formation after mild COVID-19. Using its own MiXCR run on the 5' RACE reads, TCRdb lists one record per CDR3 protein. The sample contains 400,000 or so distinct CDR3 sequences, more than 20% of which appear only once. What was sequenced was PBMCs or a T cell subset sorted from them (not recorded which). These TCRs come from an adult woman who had mild COVID-19 (a few samples of this study predate the infection). Cell type and time point are not known.

This clonotype has just a few counts. The chain carries TRBV6-5 and TRBJ2-7; D possibly uses TRBD1 or TRBD2 (6 bases each). V lost 0 bases to trimming and J lost 2 bases, with 17 bases between them. Germline values: CDR1 MNHEY, CDR2 SVGAGI. The CDR3 covers 17 residues. The CDR3 loop reads CASSYSTGAANPYEQYF. CDR3 coding DNA: TGTGCCAGCAGTTACTCGACGGGGGCAGCCAATCCCTACGAGCAGTACTTC.

This clonotype occurred many times. V and J are TRBV18 and TRBJ2-1; TRBD2 aligns across 14 bases. The ends lost 3 bases at V and 6 bases at J; junction bases unmatched: 4. Germline V gene lookup returns CDR1 KGHSH and CDR2 LQKENI. This CDR3 has 16 amino acids. The CDR3 nucleotides read TGTGCCAGCTCACCGGGACTAGCGGGAGTCGGCAATGAGCAGTTCTTC. Protein: CASSPGLAGVGNEQFF.

This clonotype was observed at least ten times. The V gene is TRBV27, the J gene TRBJ1-4; D not resolved. The germline V and J ends were trimmed by 3 bases and 8 bases, with 13 bases remaining between them. There are 14 residues in the CDR3. The germline gives CDR1 MNHEY, CDR2 SMNVEV (reference sequence). CDR3 sequence reads: CASSFAGNYEKLFF. Written as DNA, the CDR3 is TGTGCCAGCAGTTTCGCGGGGAACTACGAAAAACTGTTTTTT.

Ten or more counts support this clonotype. The chain links TRBV5-1 to TRBJ2-3; the D is unclear. Germline CDR1 is SGHRS and CDR2 is YFSETQ. The CDR3 is made up of 14 amino acids. V was clipped by 1 base and J by 0 bases, with 6 bases between them. The CDR3 bases are TGCGCCAGCAGCTTGTTGACTAGCACAGATACGCAGTATTTT. Protein sequence: CASSLLTSTDTQYF.

V gene TRBV29-1 combines with J gene TRBJ2-1; TRBD2 matches 9 bases. The V segment lost 5 bases and the J segment 5 bases; nucleotides outside the gene matches: 10. This CDR3 has 15 residues. CDR1 and CDR2 from the germline V gene are SQVTM and ANQGSEA. CDR3 protein: CSVPPGLALDNEQFF. CDR3 sequence (DNA): TGCAGCGTTCCACCGGGACTAGCCTTAGACAATGAGCAGTTCTTC.

This chain connects TRBV7-9 to TRBJ2-7; TRBD2 matches at 7 bases. V trimming: 2 bases; J trimming: 5 bases; junction bases outside the gene matches: 12. Germline CDR1 SEHNR, CDR2 FQNEAQ (reference sequence). CDR3 length equals 16 residues. This CDR3 reads CASSLSGLVLGDEQYF. The CDR3 bases are TGTGCCAGCAGCTTATCCGGACTAGTCCTTGGGGACGAGCAGTACTTC.

The gene calls are TRBV29-1 and TRBJ1-1; 12 bases match TRBD1. The CDR3 extends over 15 amino acids. Germline V gene data show CDR1 as SQVTM and CDR2 as ANQGSEA. V was clipped by 6 bases and J by 1 base; unmatched bases: 6. DNA for the CDR3: TGCAGCGTCCGGGACAGGGGGCCGAAGAACACTGAAGCTTTCTTT. Its translation: CSVRDRGPKNTEAFF.

The chain couples TRBV7-8 to TRBJ2-7; 10 bases fit TRBD1. Looked up from germline, CDR1 is SGHVS and CDR2 is FQNEAQ. Germline trimming cut 5 bases from V and 5 bases from J; bases unmatched to any gene: 12. The CDR3 runs to 16 residues. The CDR3, as DNA: TGTGCCAGCAGCCGGACCGCCGGGACAGGGGTCCACGAGCAGTACTTC. Its translation: CASSRTAGTGVHEQYF.